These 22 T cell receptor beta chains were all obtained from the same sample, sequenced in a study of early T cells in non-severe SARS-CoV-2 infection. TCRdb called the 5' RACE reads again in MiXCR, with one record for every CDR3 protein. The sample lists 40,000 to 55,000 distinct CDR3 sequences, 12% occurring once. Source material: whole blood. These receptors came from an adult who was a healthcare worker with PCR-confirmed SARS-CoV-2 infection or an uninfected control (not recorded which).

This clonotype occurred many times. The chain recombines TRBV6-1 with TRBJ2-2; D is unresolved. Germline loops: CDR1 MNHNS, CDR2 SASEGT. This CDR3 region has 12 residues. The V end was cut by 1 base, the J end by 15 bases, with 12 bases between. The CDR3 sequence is CASSEDSQVVFF. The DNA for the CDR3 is TGTGCCAGCAGTGAAGATTCCCAGGTGGTGTTTTTT.

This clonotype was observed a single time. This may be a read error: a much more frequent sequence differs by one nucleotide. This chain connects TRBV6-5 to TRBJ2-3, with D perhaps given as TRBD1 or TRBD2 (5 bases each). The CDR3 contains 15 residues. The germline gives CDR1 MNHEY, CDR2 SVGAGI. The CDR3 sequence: CTSSSPTAGTDTQYF. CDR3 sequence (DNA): TGTACCAGCAGTTCTCCGACAGCGGGCACAGATACGCAGTATTTT.

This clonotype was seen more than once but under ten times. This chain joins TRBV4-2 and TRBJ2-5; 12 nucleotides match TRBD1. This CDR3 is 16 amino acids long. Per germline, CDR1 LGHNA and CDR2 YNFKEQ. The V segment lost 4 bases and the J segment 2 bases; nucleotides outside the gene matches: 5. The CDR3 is CASSLGTGGGQETQYF. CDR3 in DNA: TGTGCCAGCAGCCTGGGGACAGGGGGCGGGCAAGAGACCCAGTACTTC.

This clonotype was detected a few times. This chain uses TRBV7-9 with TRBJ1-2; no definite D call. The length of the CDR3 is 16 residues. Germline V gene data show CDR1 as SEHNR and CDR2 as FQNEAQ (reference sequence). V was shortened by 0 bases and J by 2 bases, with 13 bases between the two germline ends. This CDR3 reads CASSLATNRYNYGYTF. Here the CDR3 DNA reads TGTGCCAGCAGCTTAGCGACAAACCGGTACAACTATGGCTACACCTTC.

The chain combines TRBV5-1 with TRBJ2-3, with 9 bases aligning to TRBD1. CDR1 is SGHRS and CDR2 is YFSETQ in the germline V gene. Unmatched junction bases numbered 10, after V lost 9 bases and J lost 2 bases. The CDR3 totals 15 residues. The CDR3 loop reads CATRDWDRATDTQYF. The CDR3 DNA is TGCGCCACCAGAGATTGGGACAGGGCCACAGATACGCAGTATTTT. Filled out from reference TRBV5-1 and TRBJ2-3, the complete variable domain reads KAGVTQTPRYLIKTRGQQVTLSCSPISGHRSVSWYQQTPGQGLQFLFEYFSETQRNKGNFPGRFSGRQFSNSRSEMNVSTLELGDSALYLCATRDWDRATDTQYFGPGTRLTVL.

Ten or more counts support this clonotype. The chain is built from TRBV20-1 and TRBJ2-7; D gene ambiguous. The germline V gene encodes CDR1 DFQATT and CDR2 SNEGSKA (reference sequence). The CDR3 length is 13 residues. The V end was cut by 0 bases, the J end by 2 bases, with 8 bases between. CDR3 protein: CSARDRRTYEQYF. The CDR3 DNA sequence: TGCAGTGCTAGAGACAGGAGAACCTACGAGCAGTACTTC.

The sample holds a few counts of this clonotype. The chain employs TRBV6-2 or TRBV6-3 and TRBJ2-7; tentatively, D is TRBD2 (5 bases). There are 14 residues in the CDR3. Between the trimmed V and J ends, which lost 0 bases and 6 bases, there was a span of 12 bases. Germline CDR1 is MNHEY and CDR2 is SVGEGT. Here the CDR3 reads CASSYSIVGVEQYF. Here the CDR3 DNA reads TGTGCCAGCAGTTACTCGATCGTGGGAGTCGAGCAGTACTTC.

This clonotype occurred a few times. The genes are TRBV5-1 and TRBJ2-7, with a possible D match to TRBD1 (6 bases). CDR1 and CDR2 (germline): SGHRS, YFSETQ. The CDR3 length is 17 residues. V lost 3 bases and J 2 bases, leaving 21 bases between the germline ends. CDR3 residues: CASSSKISQGIAYEQYF. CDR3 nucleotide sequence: TGCGCCAGCAGCTCCAAAATATCACAGGGAATAGCCTACGAGCAGTACTTC.

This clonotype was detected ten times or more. The CDR3 here is CSVGWGSEQFF. Here the CDR3 DNA reads TGCAGCGTTGGGTGGGGGAGTGAGCAGTTCTTC. The rearrangement joins TRBV29-1 to TRBJ2-1; the D gene could be TRBD1 or TRBD2 (5 bases each). Per germline, CDR1 SQVTM and CDR2 ANQGSEA. This CDR3 comprises 11 residues. Trimming cost V 4 bases and J 9 bases, with 10 bases left between them.

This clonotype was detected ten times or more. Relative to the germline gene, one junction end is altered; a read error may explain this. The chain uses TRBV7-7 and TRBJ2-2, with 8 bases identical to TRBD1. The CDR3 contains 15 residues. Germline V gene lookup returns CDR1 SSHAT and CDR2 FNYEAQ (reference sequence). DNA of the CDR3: TGTGCTAGCAGCGAGACAGGGGCGCCCACCGGGGAGCTGTTTTTT. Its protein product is CASSETGAPTGELFF.

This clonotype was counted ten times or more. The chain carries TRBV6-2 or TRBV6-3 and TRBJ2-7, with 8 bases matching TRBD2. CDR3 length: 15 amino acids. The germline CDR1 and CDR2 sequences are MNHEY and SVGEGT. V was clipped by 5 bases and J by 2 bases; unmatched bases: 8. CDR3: CASSDPGAGAYEQYF. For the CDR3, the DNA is TGTGCCAGCAGTGACCCAGGAGCGGGAGCCTACGAGCAGTACTTC.

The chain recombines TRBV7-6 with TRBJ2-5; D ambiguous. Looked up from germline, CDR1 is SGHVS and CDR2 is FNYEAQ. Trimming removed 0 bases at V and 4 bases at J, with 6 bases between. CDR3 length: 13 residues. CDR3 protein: CASSLAGRETQYF. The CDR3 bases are TGTGCCAGCAGCTTAGCAGGACGAGAGACCCAGTACTTC.

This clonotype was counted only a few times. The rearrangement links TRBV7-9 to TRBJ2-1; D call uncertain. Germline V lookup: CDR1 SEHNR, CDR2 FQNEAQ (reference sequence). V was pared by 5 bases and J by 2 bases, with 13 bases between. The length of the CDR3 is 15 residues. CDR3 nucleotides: TGTGCCAGCAGCCCCAATTTAGAGGCCTACAATGAGCAGTTCTTC. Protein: CASSPNLEAYNEQFF.

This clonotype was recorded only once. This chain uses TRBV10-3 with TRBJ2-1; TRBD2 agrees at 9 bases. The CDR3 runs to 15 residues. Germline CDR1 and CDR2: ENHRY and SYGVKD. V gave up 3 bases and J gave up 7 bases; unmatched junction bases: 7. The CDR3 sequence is CAISEGTSLLNEQFF. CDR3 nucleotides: TGTGCCATCAGTGAAGGGACTAGCCTTTTAAATGAGCAGTTCTTC.

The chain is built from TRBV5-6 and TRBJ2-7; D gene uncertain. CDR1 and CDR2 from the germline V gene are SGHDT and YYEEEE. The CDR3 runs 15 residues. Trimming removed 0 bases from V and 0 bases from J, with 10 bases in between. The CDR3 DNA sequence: TGTGCCAGCAGCTTGGCGGGTTGGGACTCCTACGAGCAGTACTTC. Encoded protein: CASSLAGWDSYEQYF. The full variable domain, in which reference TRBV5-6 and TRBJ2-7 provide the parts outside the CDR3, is DAGVTQSPTHLIKTRGQQVTLRCSPKSGHDTVSWYQQALGQGPQFIFQYYEEEERQRGNFPDRFSGHQFPNYSSELNVNALLLGDSALYLCASSLAGWDSYEQYFGPGTRLTVT.

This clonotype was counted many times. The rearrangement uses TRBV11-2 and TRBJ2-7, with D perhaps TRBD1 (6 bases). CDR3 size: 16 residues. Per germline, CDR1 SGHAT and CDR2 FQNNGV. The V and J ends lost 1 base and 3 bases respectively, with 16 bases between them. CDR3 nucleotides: TGTGCCAGCAGCTTAGGACTTGGGACAACATACTACGAGCAGTACTTC. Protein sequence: CASSLGLGTTYYEQYF. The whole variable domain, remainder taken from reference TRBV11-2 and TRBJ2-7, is EAGVAQSPRYKIIEKRQSVAFWCNPISGHATLYWYQQILGQGPKLLIQFQNNGVVDDSQLPKDRFSAERLKGVDSTLKIQPAKLEDSAVYLCASSLGLGTTYYEQYFGPGTRLTVT.

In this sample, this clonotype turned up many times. The CDR3 DNA reads TGTGCCAGCAGTGTGGCCAGCGGGGGATACGAGCAGTACTTC. Translating it yields CASSVASGGYEQYF. The chain joins TRBV2 to TRBJ2-7; 8 bases match TRBD2. Losses at the gene ends were 4 bases for V and 4 bases for J; bases not matched to a gene: 6. The CDR3 is made up of 14 amino acids. Germline V gene sequence: CDR1 SNHLY, CDR2 FYNNEI.

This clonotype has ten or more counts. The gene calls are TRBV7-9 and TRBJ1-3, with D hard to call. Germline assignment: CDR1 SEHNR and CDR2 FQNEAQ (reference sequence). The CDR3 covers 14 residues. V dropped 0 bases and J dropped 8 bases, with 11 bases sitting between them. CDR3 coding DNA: TGTGCCAGCAGCTTAGCTGGCCTCGGTGACACCATATATTTT. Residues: CASSLAGLGDTIYF.

CDR3 protein: CASRPRTSNEQFF. The CDR3 bases are TGTGCCAGCAGACCCCGGACTTCTAATGAGCAGTTCTTC. The chain links TRBV12-3 or TRBV12-4 to TRBJ2-1, with D perhaps matching TRBD2 (5 bases). There are 13 residues in the CDR3. Trimming shortened V by 6 bases and J by 7 bases, and 13 bases separated the two germline ends.

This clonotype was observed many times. The CDR3 DNA sequence: TGTGCCAGTAGTATAAATCATGCAAGCAATGAGCAGTTCTTC. Its protein is CASSINHASNEQFF. The chain links TRBV19 to TRBJ2-1; D ambiguous. The CDR3 length is 14 residues. The V gene lost 2 bases and the J gene lost 6 bases, with 11 bases spanning the gap. Germline loops: CDR1 LNHDA, CDR2 SQIVND (reference sequence).

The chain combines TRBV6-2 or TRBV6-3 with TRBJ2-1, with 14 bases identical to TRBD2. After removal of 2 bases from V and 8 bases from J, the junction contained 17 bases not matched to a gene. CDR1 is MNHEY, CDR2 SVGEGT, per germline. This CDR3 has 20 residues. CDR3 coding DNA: TGTGCCAGCAGTTACACCAGCTCTAGCGGACTAGCGGGAGGCCCTCATGAGCAGTTCTTC. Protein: CASSYTSSSGLAGGPHEQFF.

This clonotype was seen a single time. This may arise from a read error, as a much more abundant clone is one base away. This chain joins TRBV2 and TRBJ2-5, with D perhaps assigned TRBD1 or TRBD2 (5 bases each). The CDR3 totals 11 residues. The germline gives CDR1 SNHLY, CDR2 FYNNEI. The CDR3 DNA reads TGTACCAGCTTGGGGACGAAGACCCAGTACTTC. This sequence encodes CTSLGTKTQYF. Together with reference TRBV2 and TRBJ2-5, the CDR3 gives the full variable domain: EPEVTQTPSHQVTQMGQEVILRCVPISNHLYFYWYRQILGQKVEFLVSFYNNEISEKSEIFDDQFSVERPDGSNFTLKIRSTKLEDSAMYFCTSLGTKTQYFGPGTRLLVL.